These T cell receptor beta chains were read from a single sample in a study of beta chain features in type 1 diabetes. TCRdb's copy holds only in-frame clones and misses some; the assay was immunoSEQ multiplex PCR. The sample records a few hundred thousand clones, 15% being singletons. What was sequenced was naive CD4+ T cells from blood. These receptors were taken from a man aged 18 to 29 with type 1 diabetes. Each CDR3 is given without its conserved first and last residue. Some rows mark clone size as missing; the rest say once, few, many or name a class of expanded clone.

V gene | clone size | CDR3 protein
TRBV18 | . | ASSPPSSSYEQY
TRBV29-1 | . | SVDSSS
TRBV6-5 | . | ASSGGYAEKLF
TRBV7-9 | few | ASSEGLAGVTDTQY
TRBV2 | . | ASLASGTGELF
TRBV4-3 | few | ASSQMDRGHEQY
TRBV14 | . | ASSQVPDTEAF
TRBV14 | few | ASSQGRGEQY
TRBV5-4 | . | ASSLGSGGTYTDTQY
TRBV27 | . | ASSHGLDQPQH
TRBV4-1 | . | ASRTGTAFYNEQF
TRBV4-1 | . | ASSPGPPGEQF
TRBV7-2 | few | ASRSTSGNTDTQY
TRBV9 | few | ASSPRERISSYNEQF
TRBV5-6 | . | ASSLGPSGETQY
TRBV11-2 | few | ASSLGNLDRNTQY
TRBV6-5 | . | ASSYSSWTHYGYT